A single sample is the source of the 27 T cell receptor beta chains below, sequenced in a study of monozygotic twins with inflammatory bowel disease. From the 5' RACE reads, TCRdb lists one entry per CDR3 protein and no DNA. This listing includes roughly 320,000 distinct CDR3 sequences. The sequencing sample was made of blood. Receptors were obtained from a human donor with ulcerative colitis or Crohn's disease, or a healthy co-twin of an affected twin (not recorded which).

This chain uses TRBV27 with TRBJ1-2; TCRdb names TRBD1, which stays unverified in the absence of DNA. Germline V gene data show CDR1 as MNHEY and CDR2 as SMNVEV (reference sequence). The CDR3 length is 15 residues. The chain's CDR3 is CASSFLEPARDGYTF.

The chain employs TRBV28 and TRBJ1-5; TCRdb returns TRBD1, unconfirmable since there is no DNA. Germline V gives CDR1 MDHEN, CDR2 SYDVKM. This CDR3 contains 15 residues. CDR3 amino acids: CASSPPGGRGQPQHF.

This chain joins TRBV20-1 and TRBJ1-1. The CDR3 spans 13 residues. Germline V gene lookup returns CDR1 DFQATT and CDR2 SNEGSKA (reference sequence). CDR3 residues: CSARWRQAYEAFF.

The gene calls are TRBV7-2 and TRBJ2-7; TCRdb's D gene call, TRBD1, goes unchecked for lack of DNA. Germline CDR1 reads SGHTA; CDR2 reads FQGNSA. This CDR3 spans 16 amino acids. The CDR3: CASSSRTGKGSYEQYF.

CDR3: CAISRLAGVYNEQFF. J is TRBJ2-1 and V is TRBV10-3; TCRdb picks TRBD2, but there is no DNA to check that call. The germline V gene encodes CDR1 ENHRY and CDR2 SYGVKD. The CDR3 is 15 amino acids.

The rearrangement joins TRBV7-9 to TRBJ1-4; without DNA, the TCRdb call of TRBD1 cannot be checked. CDR3 length: 16 amino acids. Germline values: CDR1 SEHNR, CDR2 FQNEAQ (reference sequence). CDR3 loop: CASSPRRGQGGEKLFF.

The chain links TRBV12-3 or TRBV12-4 to TRBJ2-3; the D gene TCRdb calls, TRBD2, cannot be checked with no DNA. CDR3 length: 21 amino acids. CDR3 sequence: CASTTGEKLAGGMVSTDTQYF.

The chain carries TRBV11-2 and TRBJ1-5; TCRdb calls TRBD1, which cannot be checked without DNA. CDR3 length: 14 residues. CDR1 is SGHAT and CDR2 is FQNNGV in the germline V gene. This CDR3 is CASSLTGAHQPQHF.

V usage is TRBV7-2 and J usage is TRBJ1-6; TCRdb gives TRBD1 as the D gene, but with no DNA this cannot be confirmed. Germline V lookup: CDR1 SGHTA, CDR2 FQGNSA. The CDR3 length is 14 residues. Here the CDR3 reads CASSVDRGSSPLHF.

The V call is TRBV5-1, the J call TRBJ1-1; with no DNA, the TCRdb D assignment of TRBD1 cannot be verified. This CDR3 is 14 amino acids long. Germline V gene lookup returns CDR1 SGHRS and CDR2 YFSETQ. The CDR3 loop is CASSVAGTEGFYFF.

The chain carries TRBV29-1 and TRBJ2-2; the D call from TCRdb, TRBD2, cannot be confirmed without DNA. CDR1 is SQVTM, CDR2 ANQGSEA, per germline. This CDR3 contains 18 residues. The CDR3 protein is CSVVQGETSGTNTGELFF.

CDR3 sequence reads: CASRDRGTSYEQYF. The V gene is TRBV6-1, the J gene TRBJ2-7; TCRdb's D call of TRBD1 is untestable without DNA. Germline CDR1 reads MNHNS; CDR2 reads SASEGT. The CDR3 covers 14 residues.

V usage is TRBV24-1 and J usage is TRBJ1-1; the D call from TCRdb, TRBD1, cannot be confirmed without DNA. Germline assignment: CDR1 KGHDR and CDR2 SFDVKD. The CDR3 totals 15 residues. CDR3: CATSDPGQGVSEAFF.

This sequence joins TRBV5-6 and TRBJ2-4; TCRdb's D call, TRBD1, is unchecked because there is no DNA. Germline CDR1 is SGHDT and CDR2 is YYEEEE. The CDR3 has 14 amino acids. CDR3 in amino acids: CASSLGQGPNIQYF. The complete variable domain, with remaining parts taken from reference TRBV5-6 and TRBJ2-4, reads DAGVTQSPTHLIKTRGQQVTLRCSPKSGHDTVSWYQQALGQGPQFIFQYYEEEERQRGNFPDRFSGHQFPNYSSELNVNALLLGDSALYLCASSLGQGPNIQYFGAGTRLSVL.

The chain links TRBV7-2 to TRBJ2-2; TCRdb's D call of TRBD2 is untestable without DNA. The CDR3 loop spans 16 amino acids. Germline V CDR1 and CDR2: SGHTA, FQGNSA. The CDR3 here is CASSLGASGGGGELFF.

The V gene is TRBV7-2, the J gene TRBJ2-5; TCRdb reports TRBD1, a call that lacks DNA to check it against. CDR3 length: 14 amino acids. The germline V gene encodes CDR1 SGHTA and CDR2 FQGNSA. CDR3 loop: CASIPQVYQETQYF.

The CDR3: CATSGLQGTSPLHF. The chain links TRBV15 to TRBJ1-6; TCRdb calls TRBD1, which cannot be checked without DNA. The CDR3 sequence is 14 residues long. CDR1 is LNHNV, CDR2 YYDKDF, per germline (reference sequence).

The chain recombines TRBV30 with TRBJ2-7; TCRdb selects TRBD1, and the lack of DNA leaves this call unchecked. This CDR3 spans 14 amino acids. Germline V CDR1 and CDR2: GTSNPN, SVGIG (reference sequence). CDR3 sequence: CAWSPSSLGHEQYF.

This chain joins TRBV12-3 or TRBV12-4 and TRBJ1-1. The CDR3 is 14 amino acids. The CDR3 protein is CASSFTSGNTEAFF.

This chain links TRBV6-4 with TRBJ2-5; TCRdb returns TRBD1, unconfirmable since there is no DNA. CDR3 length: 13 amino acids. CDR1 and CDR2 from the germline V gene are MRHNA and SNTAGT. This CDR3 is CASSEQVWETQYF.

The V call is TRBV5-5, the J call TRBJ2-7; no DNA is available, so the TRBD1 call from TCRdb remains unchecked. Germline values: CDR1 SGHKS, CDR2 YYEKEE (reference sequence). The CDR3 sequence is 14 residues long. The CDR3 sequence: CASSSRGGGYEQYF.

The V call is TRBV2, the J call TRBJ1-1. CDR1 and CDR2 from the germline V gene are SNHLY and FYNNEI. The CDR3 has 15 amino acids. CDR3 in amino acids: CASSDSFPENTEAFF.

The chain is built from TRBV7-9 and TRBJ1-6; TCRdb names TRBD1, which stays unverified in the absence of DNA. CDR1 and CDR2 (germline): SEHNR, FQNEAQ (reference sequence). This CDR3 has 17 amino acids. CDR3 residues: CASSPLRQASYNSPLHF.

The chain couples TRBV28 to TRBJ2-4. CDR1 and CDR2 from the germline V gene are MDHEN and SYDVKM. There are 15 residues in the CDR3. The CDR3 loop is CASSFFGLAKNIQYF.

The rearrangement joins TRBV12-3 or TRBV12-4 to TRBJ2-1; TCRdb's D gene call, TRBD2, goes unchecked for lack of DNA. The CDR3 covers 13 residues. Here the CDR3 reads CASRVAGYNEQFF.

The J gene is TRBJ1-1, the V gene TRBV27; the D call of TRBD1 rests on TCRdb alone, since no DNA is present to check it. This CDR3 has 13 amino acids. Germline-derived CDR1 and CDR2 are MNHEY and SMNVEV (reference sequence). CDR3 residues: CASRTGANTEAFF.

The rearrangement links TRBV30 to TRBJ2-1; TCRdb returns TRBD2, unconfirmable since there is no DNA. Germline lookup yields CDR1 GTSNPN and CDR2 SVGIG (reference sequence). This CDR3 contains 13 residues. This CDR3 reads CAWTSGSNNEQFF.